The T cell receptor (beta chain) under discussion was sequenced for a study of patients and donors after allogeneic stem cell transplantation. CDR3 length equals 16 residues. V lost 0 bases to trimming and J lost 1 base; unmatched junction nucleotides: 3. Germline lookup yields CDR1 MNHEY and CDR2 SMNVEV (reference sequence). Via MiXCR, TCRdb re-called the RT-PCR reads, giving one row per CDR3 protein. The table includes more than 55,000 distinct CDR3 sequences, 10% to 15% detected once. This rearrangement joins TRBV27 to TRBJ1-2; 9 bases match TRBD1. The origin of this receptor is a human donor who was either an allogeneic HSCT recipient or a stem cell or donor lymphocyte infusion donor (not recorded which). It is not recorded whose cells these are; they may come from a transplant donor. The specimen sequenced was blood, either unsorted or a sorted T cell fraction (not recorded which). CDR3 protein: CASSLSGQGNNYGYTF. CDR3 nucleotide sequence: TGTGCCAGCAGTTTATCGGGACAGGGTAATAACTATGGCTACACCTTC.